What follows are 24 T cell receptor beta chains derived from one specimen sequenced in a study of T-cell memory formation after mild COVID-19. Each CDR3 protein gets one entry after TCRdb re-called the 5' RACE reads with MiXCR. Among about 350,000 distinct CDR3 sequences listed, about 13% were seen once. Material: PBMCs or a T cell subset sorted from them (not recorded which). The receptors derive from a man in his late teens or twenties who had mild COVID-19 (a few samples of this study predate the infection). Cell type and time point are not known.

This clonotype was seen repeatedly, ten times or more. V gene TRBV20-1 combines with J gene TRBJ2-3; D ambiguous. The ends were cut back, 5 bases at V and 6 bases at J, with 9 bases in the middle. The CDR3 length is 11 residues. The germline gives CDR1 DFQATT, CDR2 SNEGSKA (reference sequence). CDR3 coding DNA: TGCAGTGCTCCCTTCATGGATACGCAGTATTTT. Translation: CSAPFMDTQYF.

This clonotype occurred a few times. V gene TRBV5-1 combines with J gene TRBJ2-7, with a weak D call TRBD1 (6 bases). Germline CDR1 SGHRS, CDR2 YFSETQ. Trimming removed 2 bases from V and 5 bases from J, with 17 bases in between. The CDR3 is 15 residues long. CDR3 protein: CASSLAGVVEDEQYF. The CDR3 DNA is TGCGCCAGCAGCTTAGCAGGGGTTGTAGAGGACGAGCAGTACTTC.

The chain has TRBV2 and TRBJ1-3; no firm D call. CDR1 is SNHLY, CDR2 FYNNEI, per germline. The CDR3 is 14 amino acids. V lost 5 bases, J lost 0 bases, and 8 bases lay in between. CDR3 nucleotides: TGTGCCAGCAGTTCACGGGACTCTGGAAACACCATATATTTT. Translating it yields CASSSRDSGNTIYF.

The chain has TRBV9 and TRBJ1-6, with no clear D. Germline CDR1 is SGDLS and CDR2 is YYNGEE. The CDR3 has 14 residues. V lost 0 bases to trimming and J lost 2 bases, with 3 bases between them. The CDR3 bases are TGTGCCAGCAGCGTAGGGACCTATAATTCACCCCTCCACTTT. Translation: CASSVGTYNSPLHF.

V is TRBV4-1 and J is TRBJ2-3; no definite D call. The CDR3 has 16 residues. Per germline, CDR1 MGHRA and CDR2 YSYEKL. The V end was cut by 0 bases, the J end by 1 base, with 11 bases between. CDR3 sequence reads: CASSQDSETRTDTQYF. Here the CDR3 DNA reads TGCGCCAGCAGCCAAGATAGTGAGACTCGCACAGATACGCAGTATTTT.

The chain recombines TRBV27 with TRBJ2-1; D may match TRBD1 or TRBD2 (5 bases each). The length of the CDR3 is 15 residues. Deletions cut 5 bases from V and 8 bases from J, with 19 bases between. Germline CDR1 MNHEY, CDR2 SMNVEV (reference sequence). CDR3 bases: TGTGCCAGCAGTCCGGTCGGTGGGACCCGGGATGAGCAGTTCTTC. Protein product: CASSPVGGTRDEQFF.

This sequence joins TRBV6-6 and TRBJ2-5; D possibly corresponds to TRBD1 (6 bases). From germline, CDR1 is MNHNY and CDR2 SVGAGI (reference sequence). The V end lost 0 bases, the J end lost 5 bases, and 13 bases lay between the germline ends. The CDR3 length is 15 residues. CDR3 DNA: TGTGCCAGCAGTTACTCGCCCACAGGGTCCGAGACCCAGTACTTC. It encodes CASSYSPTGSETQYF.

Many counts were recorded for this clonotype. The chain couples TRBV7-2 to TRBJ2-5; D is unresolved. CDR3 length: 14 residues. Germline-derived CDR1 and CDR2 are SGHTA and FQGNSA. V was clipped by 7 bases and J by 1 base, with 13 bases between them. CDR3 nucleotides: TGTGCCAGCACAGCCCGCTCCAGCCAAGAGACCCAGTACTTC. Amino acids: CASTARSSQETQYF.

This clonotype showed up just a few times. V usage is TRBV6-6 and J usage is TRBJ2-1; unclear D gene. V lost 2 bases to trimming and J lost 6 bases, with 11 bases between them. CDR3 length: 14 residues. Looked up from germline, CDR1 is MNHNY and CDR2 is SVGAGI (reference sequence). CDR3 nucleotides: TGTGCCAGCAGTTACGGGCAGGCGGTCAATGAGCAGTTCTTC. Amino acid sequence: CASSYGQAVNEQFF.

The rearrangement links TRBV12-3 or TRBV12-4 to TRBJ1-5; 7 bases fit TRBD1. Trimming at V came to 5 bases and at J to 6 bases, leaving 7 bases not matched to a gene. The CDR3 sequence is 14 residues long. CDR3 region: CASSKEGGSQPQHF. The CDR3 DNA is TGTGCCAGCAGTAAGGAAGGGGGCTCTCAGCCCCAGCATTTT.

The rearrangement joins TRBV7-6 to TRBJ2-5, with D maybe TRBD2 (6 bases). CDR1 is SGHVS and CDR2 is FNYEAQ in the germline V gene. V was pared by 4 bases and J by 5 bases, with 17 bases between. This CDR3 has 15 residues. This CDR3 is CASSSRMAGRETQYF. The DNA of the CDR3 is TGTGCCAGCAGCTCCCGGATGGCAGGGAGGGAGACCCAGTACTTC.

The rearrangement joins TRBV5-1 to TRBJ2-7; either TRBD1 or TRBD2 may fit D (5 bases each). The CDR3 loop spans 15 amino acids. The V end was cut by 2 bases, the J end by 3 bases, with 15 bases between. Germline V gene lookup returns CDR1 SGHRS and CDR2 YFSETQ. The CDR3 here is CASSLSPGPNYEQYF. The CDR3 DNA is TGCGCCAGCAGCTTATCCCCGGGACCGAACTACGAGCAGTACTTC.

The table lists this clonotype with a few counts. The rearrangement joins TRBV7-2 to TRBJ2-2, with no clear D. The CDR3 has 13 amino acids. CDR1 is SGHTA and CDR2 is FQGNSA in the germline V gene. V shed 4 bases and J shed 7 bases, with 10 bases lying between them. As DNA, the CDR3 is TGTGCCAGCAGCTATCCGCTGGACGGGGAGCTGTTTTTT. Translation: CASSYPLDGELFF.

The V and J genes are TRBV7-8 and TRBJ2-1; TRBD2 matches at 7 bases. CDR1 is SGHVS, CDR2 FQNEAQ, per germline. CDR3 length: 15 residues. The trim removed 2 bases at V and 0 bases at J, leaving 1 base unmatched. The CDR3 DNA reads as TGTGCCAGCAGCTTACGGACTAGCTCCTACAATGAGCAGTTCTTC. Its protein product is CASSLRTSSYNEQFF.

This clonotype was counted at least ten times. This chain links TRBV7-9 with TRBJ2-5; 9 nucleotides agree with TRBD2. Trimming cost V 0 bases and J 2 bases; bases outside gene matches: 1. CDR1 is SEHNR, CDR2 FQNEAQ, per germline (reference sequence). CDR3 length: 15 amino acids. The CDR3 DNA reads TGTGCCAGCAGCTTAGCCCTAGCGGGGCAAGAGACCCAGTACTTC. Its protein is CASSLALAGQETQYF.

The chain links TRBV6-2 or TRBV6-3 to TRBJ1-1; no definite D call. Trimming removed 7 bases from V and 5 bases from J, with 8 bases in between. CDR1 MNHEY and CDR2 SVGEGT come from the germline V gene. The CDR3 loop spans 11 amino acids. The CDR3 here is CASIERTEAFF. In DNA form, the CDR3 reads TGTGCCAGCATTGAGAGGACTGAAGCTTTCTTT.

V is TRBV7-2 and J is TRBJ1-5; D is ambiguous. CDR3 size: 15 residues. The V and J ends lost 4 bases and 2 bases respectively, with 12 bases between them. CDR1 SGHTA and CDR2 FQGNSA come from the germline V gene. CDR3 sequence (DNA): TGTGCCAGCAGCTCTGCCCCCTCGGGCAATCAGCCCCAGCATTTT. It translates to CASSSAPSGNQPQHF.

The chain combines TRBV12-3 or TRBV12-4 with TRBJ1-5, with TRBD1 as a possible D gene (6 bases). Trimming removed 7 bases from V and 7 bases from J, with 23 bases in between. The CDR3 totals 16 residues. The CDR3: CASKRGASGQHQPQHF. The CDR3 coding sequence is TGTGCCAGCAAAAGGGGGGCTTCAGGGCAGCACCAGCCCCAGCATTTT.

The chain combines TRBV5-1 with TRBJ2-5; 13 positions agree with TRBD2. CDR3 size: 15 residues. Germline CDR1 reads SGHRS; CDR2 reads YFSETQ. V was clipped by 2 bases and J by 3 bases; unmatched bases: 1. CDR3 residues: CASSFGTSGEETQYF. As DNA, the CDR3 is TGCGCCAGCAGCTTCGGGACTAGCGGGGAAGAGACCCAGTACTTC.

The chain couples TRBV5-1 to TRBJ2-7; D is uncertain. The germline V and J ends were trimmed by 0 bases and 2 bases, with 12 bases remaining between them. The CDR3 has 15 residues. Per the germline V gene, CDR1 is SGHRS and CDR2 is YFSETQ. The CDR3 loop reads CASSLAGRTPYEQYF. DNA of the CDR3: TGCGCCAGCAGCTTGGCGGGCAGGACCCCCTACGAGCAGTACTTC.

A few counts support this clonotype. The chain has TRBV6-5 and TRBJ2-7, with D perhaps matching TRBD1 (5 bases). The germline V gene has CDR1 MNHEY and CDR2 SVGAGI. This CDR3 is built from 13 residues. Between the trimmed V and J ends, which lost 8 bases and 0 bases, there was a span of 11 bases. The CDR3 spells CASSDTFSYEQYF. The CDR3 DNA sequence: TGTGCCAGCTCGGACACCTTCTCCTACGAGCAGTACTTC.

This clonotype was seen a handful of times. This chain links TRBV5-1 with TRBJ2-3; perhaps TRBD2 as D (5 bases). Germline V lookup: CDR1 SGHRS, CDR2 YFSETQ. V lost 5 bases, J lost 1 base, and 17 bases lay in between. The CDR3 contains 16 residues. Written as DNA, the CDR3 is TGCGCCAGCAGTAGCCAGCCCTTCGGGGGCACAGATACGCAGTATTTT. This codes for CASSSQPFGGTDTQYF.

This clonotype showed up just a few times. The chain links TRBV3-1 to TRBJ1-1; 7 nucleotides line up with TRBD1. CDR1 is LGHDT and CDR2 is YNNKEL in the germline V gene (reference sequence). There are 13 residues in the CDR3. J was trimmed by 4 bases and V by 3 bases; bases with no gene match: 2. The CDR3 bases are TGTGCCAGCAGCCAGCACAGGGGCACTGAAGCTTTCTTT. This sequence encodes CASSQHRGTEAFF.

The rearrangement joins TRBV7-3 to TRBJ2-6; the match to TRBD1 covers 7 bases. The CDR3 contains 18 residues. J was trimmed by 1 base and V by 5 bases; bases with no gene match: 11. Germline assignment: CDR1 SGHTA and CDR2 FQGTGA. The CDR3 loop is CASSPAGTANSGANVLTF. The DNA for the CDR3 is TGTGCCAGCAGCCCCGCCGGGACAGCAAATTCTGGGGCCAACGTCCTGACTTTC.